This entry describes one T cell receptor (beta chain). The data belong to a study of blood T cell repertoires in COVID-19. The assay was immunoSEQ multiplex PCR, and TCRdb's table has in-frame clones only and misses some. The repertoire holds 210,000 or so clones, with about 88% as singletons. The CDR3 extends over 14 amino acids. The germline V gene encodes CDR1 SGHRS and CDR2 YFSETQ. The ends were cut back, 4 bases at V and 3 bases at J, with 13 bases in the middle. What was sequenced was peripheral blood. V is TRBV5-1 and J is TRBJ1-1; D not resolved. The receptor comes from a middle-aged woman who had recovered from COVID-19. In DNA, the CDR3 is TGCGCCAGCAGCGTGACCCCGGAGGACACTGAAGCTTTCTTT. Its protein product is CASSVTPEDTEAFF.